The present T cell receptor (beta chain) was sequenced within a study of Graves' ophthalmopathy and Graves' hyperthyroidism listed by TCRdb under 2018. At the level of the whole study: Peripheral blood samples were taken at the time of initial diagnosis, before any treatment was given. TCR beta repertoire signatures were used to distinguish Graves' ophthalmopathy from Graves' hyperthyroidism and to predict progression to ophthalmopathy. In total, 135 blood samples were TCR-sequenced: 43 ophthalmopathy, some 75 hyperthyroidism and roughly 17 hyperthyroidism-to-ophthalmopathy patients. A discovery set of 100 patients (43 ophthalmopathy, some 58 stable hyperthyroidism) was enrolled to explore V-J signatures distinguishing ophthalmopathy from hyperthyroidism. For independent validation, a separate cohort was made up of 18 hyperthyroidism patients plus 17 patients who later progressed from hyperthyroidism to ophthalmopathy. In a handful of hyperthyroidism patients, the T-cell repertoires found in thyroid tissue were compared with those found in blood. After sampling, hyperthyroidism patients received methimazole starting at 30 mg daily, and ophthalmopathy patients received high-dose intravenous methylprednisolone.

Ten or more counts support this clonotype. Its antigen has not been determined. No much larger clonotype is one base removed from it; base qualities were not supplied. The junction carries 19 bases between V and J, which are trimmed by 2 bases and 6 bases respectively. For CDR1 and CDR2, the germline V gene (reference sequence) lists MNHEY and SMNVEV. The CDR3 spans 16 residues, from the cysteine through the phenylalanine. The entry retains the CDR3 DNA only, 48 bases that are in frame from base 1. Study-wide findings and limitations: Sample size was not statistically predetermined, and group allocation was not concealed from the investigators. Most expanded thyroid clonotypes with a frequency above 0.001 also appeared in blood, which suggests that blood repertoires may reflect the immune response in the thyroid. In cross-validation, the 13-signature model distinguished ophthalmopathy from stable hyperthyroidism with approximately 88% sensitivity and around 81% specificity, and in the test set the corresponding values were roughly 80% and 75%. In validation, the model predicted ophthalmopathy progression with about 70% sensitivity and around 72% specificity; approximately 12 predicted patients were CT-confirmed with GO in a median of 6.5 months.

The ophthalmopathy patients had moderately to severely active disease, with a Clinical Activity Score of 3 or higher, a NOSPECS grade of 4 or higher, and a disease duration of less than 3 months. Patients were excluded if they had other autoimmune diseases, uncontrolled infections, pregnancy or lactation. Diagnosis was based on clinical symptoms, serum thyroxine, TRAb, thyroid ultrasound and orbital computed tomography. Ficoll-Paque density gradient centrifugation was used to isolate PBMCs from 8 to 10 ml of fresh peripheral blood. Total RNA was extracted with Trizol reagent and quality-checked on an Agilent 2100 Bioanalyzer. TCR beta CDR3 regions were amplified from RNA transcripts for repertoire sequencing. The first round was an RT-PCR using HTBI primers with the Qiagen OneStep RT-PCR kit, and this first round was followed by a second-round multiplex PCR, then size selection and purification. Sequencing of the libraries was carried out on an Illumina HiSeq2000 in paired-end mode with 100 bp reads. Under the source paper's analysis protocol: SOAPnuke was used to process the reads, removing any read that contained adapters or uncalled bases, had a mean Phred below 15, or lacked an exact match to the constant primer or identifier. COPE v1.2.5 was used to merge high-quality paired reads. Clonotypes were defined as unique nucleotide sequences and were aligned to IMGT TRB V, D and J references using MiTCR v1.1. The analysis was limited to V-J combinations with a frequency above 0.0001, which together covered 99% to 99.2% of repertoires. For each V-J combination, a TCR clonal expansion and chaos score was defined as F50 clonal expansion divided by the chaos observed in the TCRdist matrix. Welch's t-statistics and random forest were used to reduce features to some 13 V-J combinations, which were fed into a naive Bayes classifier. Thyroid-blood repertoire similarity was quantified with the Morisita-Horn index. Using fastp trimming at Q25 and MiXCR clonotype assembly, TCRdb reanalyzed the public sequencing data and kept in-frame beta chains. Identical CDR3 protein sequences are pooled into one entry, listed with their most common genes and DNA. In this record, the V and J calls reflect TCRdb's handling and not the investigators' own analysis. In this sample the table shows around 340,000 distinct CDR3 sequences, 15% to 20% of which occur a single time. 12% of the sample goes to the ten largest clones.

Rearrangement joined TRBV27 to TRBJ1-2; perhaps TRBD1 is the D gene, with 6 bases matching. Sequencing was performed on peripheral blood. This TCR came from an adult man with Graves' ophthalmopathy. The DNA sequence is TGTGCCAGCAGTTTAGGACGGGGGCAATCCCCCAATGGCTACACCTTC. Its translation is CASSLGRGQSPNGYTF.